The following is a T cell receptor beta chain sequence with its context. The antigen remains unidentified. Repertoires were generated with immunoSEQ multiplex PCR, while TCRdb's copy carries only in-frame clones and drops some. The repertoire consists of more than 110,000 clones, with roughly 92% occurring once and the leading ten covering approximately 5.4%. These data are taken from a study of T cell responses to AZD1222 COVID-19 vaccine. Overall study findings and caveats: Reports indicate that nearly half of spike-specific TCRs are directed at unmutated variant regions. The study sampled repertoires only after the peak T cell response.

The source material was peripheral blood, sampled on day 0 of AZD1222 vaccination. The sequence derives from an adult in good health.

In DNA form, the CDR3 reads TGTGCCAGCAGTATACCTCAGGGGCGGGGAAACACCATATATTTT. As protein: CASSIPQGRGNTIYF. V usage is TRBV28 and J usage is TRBJ1-3; a weak D match, TRBD1 (6 bases). This CDR3 spans 15 amino acids. With 5 bases removed from V and 4 bases from J, the gap between germline ends came to 15 bases. Germline CDR1 and CDR2: MDHEN and SYDVKM.